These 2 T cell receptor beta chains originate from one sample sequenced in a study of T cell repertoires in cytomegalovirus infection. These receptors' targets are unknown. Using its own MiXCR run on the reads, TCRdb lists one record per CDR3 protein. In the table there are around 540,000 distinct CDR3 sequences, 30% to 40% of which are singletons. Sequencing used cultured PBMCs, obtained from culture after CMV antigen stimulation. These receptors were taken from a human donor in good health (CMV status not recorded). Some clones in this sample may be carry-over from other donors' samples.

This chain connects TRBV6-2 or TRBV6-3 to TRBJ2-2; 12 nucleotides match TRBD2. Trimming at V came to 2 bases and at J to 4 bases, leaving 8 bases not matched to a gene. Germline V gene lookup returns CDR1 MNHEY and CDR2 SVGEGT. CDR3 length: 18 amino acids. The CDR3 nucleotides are TGTGCCAGCAGTTACCCACTTGGACTAGCGGGACGCACCGGGGAGCTGTTTTTT. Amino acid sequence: CASSYPLGLAGRTGELFF.

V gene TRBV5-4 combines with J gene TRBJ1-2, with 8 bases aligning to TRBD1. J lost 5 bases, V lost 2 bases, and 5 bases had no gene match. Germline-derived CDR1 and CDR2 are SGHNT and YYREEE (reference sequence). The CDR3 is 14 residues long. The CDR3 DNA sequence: TGTGCCAGCAGCTTTGACAGGGGAATATATGGCTACACCTTC. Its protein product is CASSFDRGIYGYTF.